The present T cell receptor beta chain was sequenced within a study of blood T cells in healthy people across ages. Study conclusions and caveats: Higher diversity and more naive CD4+ cells were features of long-lived donors, compared to aged donors. Across samples, TCR beta diversity tracked strongly with naive T cell percentage. A roughly linear fall in TCR beta diversity per million T cells was seen with increasing age.

It was with a sample-barcoded 5' primer and a J-beta primer mix that a second PCR of roughly 7 to 12 cycles was run. The template-switch adaptor, which had 12 random nucleotides, put a tag on each cDNA molecule. TCRdb passed the 5' RACE reads through MiXCR, listing each CDR3 protein once. The data contain over 950,000 distinct CDR3 sequences, roughly two fifths of them seen just once; the ten biggest clones take up 13%. On this clonotype itself: Its antigen is unknown.

The CDR3 is 15 amino acids. The germline V gene has CDR1 LGHNA and CDR2 YNFKEQ. V was cut by 0 bases and J by 5 bases, with 13 bases left in between. The chain carries TRBV4-2 and TRBJ1-1; no definite D call. The material sequenced was blood. The TCR was taken from a man younger than 30 in good health. In DNA, the CDR3 is TGTGCCAGCAGCCAAGAGCGATCCGGGGAGACTGAAGCTTTCTTT. It encodes CASSQERSGETEAFF.